These 25 T cell receptor beta chains originate from one sample sequenced in a study of T-cell memory formation after mild COVID-19. TCRdb reprocessed the 5' RACE reads with MiXCR, giving one entry per CDR3 protein. The data contain hundreds of thousands of distinct CDR3 sequences, roughly 17% of them seen just once; the ten biggest clones take up around 13%. The sequencing sample was made of PBMCs or a T cell subset sorted from them (not recorded which). The receptor source for this set is an adult woman who had mild COVID-19 (a few samples of this study predate the infection). Cell type and time point are not known.

This sequence joins TRBV5-1 and TRBJ1-2; 9 bases align to TRBD1. In germline, CDR1 is SGHRS, CDR2 YFSETQ. This CDR3 is built from 16 residues. J was trimmed by 8 bases and V by 4 bases; bases with no gene match: 15. The CDR3 loop reads CASSGTPATGGPGYTF. In DNA form, the CDR3 reads TGCGCCAGCAGCGGGACCCCGGCGACAGGGGGGCCCGGCTACACCTTC.

The table lists this clonotype with a few counts. The chain recombines TRBV20-1 with TRBJ2-1; TRBD2 matches at 11 bases. CDR1 and CDR2 (germline): DFQATT, SNEGSKA (reference sequence). This CDR3 is 15 amino acids long. The V and J ends lost 1 base and 6 bases, in that order; junction bases with no gene match: 5. In nucleotides, the CDR3 is TGCAGTGCTAGAGGGACTAGCGGGTATATCAATGAGCAGTTCTTC. Translating gives CSARGTSGYINEQFF.

The table lists this clonotype with a few counts. The chain joins TRBV6-1 to TRBJ2-5; a possible D gene is TRBD1 (5 bases). This CDR3 has 14 amino acids. Trimming took off 6 bases at V and 5 bases at J, with 16 bases between the two ends. In germline, CDR1 is MNHNS, CDR2 SASEGT. The CDR3 nucleotides read TGTGCCAGCAGCCAGGTGGCCAGGGTGGAGACCCAGTACTTC. It encodes CASSQVARVETQYF.

J is TRBJ2-2 and V is TRBV6-6; 8 bases match TRBD2. Germline trimming cut 5 bases from V and 0 bases from J; bases unmatched to any gene: 5. The germline V gene has CDR1 MNHNY and CDR2 SVGAGI (reference sequence). The CDR3 totals 16 residues. CDR3 loop: CASSHGGVSNTGELFF. CDR3 nucleotides: TGTGCCAGCAGTCACGGGGGGGTGTCGAACACCGGGGAGCTGTTTTTT.

This clonotype was picked up a small number of times. The chain carries TRBV7-2 and TRBJ2-7; TRBD2 agrees at 7 bases. The CDR3 contains 15 residues. The germline V gene encodes CDR1 SGHTA and CDR2 FQGNSA. The V and J ends lost 3 bases and 7 bases, in that order; junction bases with no gene match: 12. CDR3 protein: CASSFGLEELREQYF. In nucleotides, the CDR3 is TGTGCCAGCAGCTTCGGACTAGAGGAGCTGAGGGAGCAGTACTTC.

This clonotype was counted a few times. A much larger clone is a single base away; this may be a read error. J is TRBJ1-5 and V is TRBV27; D gene uncertain. The germline gives CDR1 MNHEY, CDR2 SMNVEV (reference sequence). The CDR3 extends over 14 amino acids. V gave up 2 bases and J gave up 0 bases, with 5 bases separating them. CDR3 in amino acids: CASSLQDSNQPQHF. The CDR3 DNA reads TGTGCCAGCAGTTTACAGGATAGCAATCAGCCCCAGCATTTT.

This clonotype has more than one count but fewer than ten. This chain connects TRBV21-1 to TRBJ1-1; TRBD1 reflects the table's D call only, with no check against the DNA. TRBV21-1 is classified as a pseudogene. This CDR3 contains 14 residues. The CDR3 protein is CASSGDSENTEAFF. The CDR3 DNA reads as TGTGCCAGCAGCGGTGACAGTGAGAACACTGAAGCTTTCTTT.

The V and J genes are TRBV24-1 and TRBJ1-2, with no clear D. Trimming removed 2 bases at V and 5 bases at J, with 14 bases between. In germline, CDR1 is KGHDR, CDR2 SFDVKD. The CDR3 length is 15 residues. The CDR3 region is CATSDSGSYGYGYTF. Written as DNA, the CDR3 is TGTGCCACCAGTGATTCGGGAAGCTATGGGTATGGCTACACCTTC.

This clonotype came up many times. The rearrangement uses TRBV18 and TRBJ2-2, with TRBD1 matching over 7 bases. V gave up 2 bases and J gave up 6 bases; unmatched junction bases: 3. Per the germline V gene, CDR1 is KGHSH and CDR2 is LQKENI. The CDR3 covers 14 residues. In nucleotides, the CDR3 is TGTGCCAGCTCACCAGCGACAGGGTCCGGGGAGCTGTTTTTT. This gives the protein CASSPATGSGELFF.

This clonotype was detected once. Written as DNA, the CDR3 is TGTGCCAGCACTTTCCTGGGATCGGCTGGAAACACCATATATTTT. It translates to CASTFLGSAGNTIYF. V and J are TRBV3-1 and TRBJ1-3, with no clear D. With 7 bases removed from V and 2 bases from J, the gap between germline ends came to 15 bases. Germline V gene lookup returns CDR1 LGHDT and CDR2 YNNKEL (reference sequence). The CDR3 covers 15 residues.

The rearrangement uses TRBV10-3 and TRBJ2-7; D is ambiguous. The CDR3 sequence is 13 residues long. V lost 3 bases, J lost 6 bases, and 12 bases lay in between. Germline CDR1 and CDR2: ENHRY and SYGVKD. The CDR3, as DNA: TGTGCCATCAGTGATGGGCTAGTCCTCGAGCAGTACTTC. It yields the protein CAISDGLVLEQYF.

The chain carries TRBV29-1 and TRBJ2-7; TRBD1 matches 7 bases. The CDR3 is 13 amino acids. Losses at the gene ends were 8 bases for V and 5 bases for J; bases not matched to a gene: 12. CDR1 is SQVTM and CDR2 is ANQGSEA in the germline V gene. The CDR3 is CSTGQPDINEQYF. As DNA, the CDR3 is TGCAGCACGGGACAGCCAGATATCAACGAGCAGTACTTC.

The chain employs TRBV23-1 and TRBJ1-1; D not resolved. TRBV23-1 is treated as an ORF (open reading frame) with a function not yet certain. The CDR3 extends over 14 amino acids. The ends were cut back, 2 bases at V and 5 bases at J, with 12 bases in the middle. CDR3 amino acids: CASSQGQFMTEAFF. CDR3 coding DNA: TGCGCCAGCAGTCAAGGGCAGTTTATGACTGAAGCTTTCTTT.

The rearrangement uses TRBV2 and TRBJ1-1; tentatively, D is TRBD1 (5 bases). The CDR3 runs to 14 residues. Germline V lookup: CDR1 SNHLY, CDR2 FYNNEI. The V and J ends lost 3 bases and 1 base respectively, with 9 bases between them. The CDR3 spells CASSEYRRNTEAFF. Written as DNA, the CDR3 is TGTGCCAGCAGTGAGTACAGGAGGAACACTGAAGCTTTCTTT. The whole variable domain, filled in from reference TRBV2 and TRBJ1-1, reads EPEVTQTPSHQVTQMGQEVILRCVPISNHLYFYWYRQILGQKVEFLVSFYNNEISEKSEIFDDQFSVERPDGSNFTLKIRSTKLEDSAMYFCASSEYRRNTEAFFGQGTRLTVV.

This clonotype was counted a few times. The chain carries TRBV5-1 and TRBJ2-7; D call uncertain. Per germline, CDR1 SGHRS and CDR2 YFSETQ. The CDR3 extends over 11 amino acids. Trimming stripped 7 bases from V and 4 bases from J, with 9 bases between. CDR3 bases: TGCGCCAGCGGCGACGATTACGAGCAGTACTTC. Protein: CASGDDYEQYF.

In this sample, this clonotype turned up a few times. The genes are TRBV12-3 or TRBV12-4 and TRBJ2-7; perhaps TRBD1 as D (6 bases). The CDR3 has 14 residues. The ends were cut back, 5 bases at V and 2 bases at J, with 13 bases in the middle. CDR3 sequence (DNA): TGTGCCAGCAGTATCTCGGCAGGGGCCTACGAGCAGTACTTC. This encodes CASSISAGAYEQYF.

The genes are TRBV30 and TRBJ1-3; D call uncertain. Germline CDR1 reads GTSNPN; CDR2 reads SVGIG (reference sequence). The CDR3 has 14 amino acids. Trimming pared 0 bases from V and 3 bases from J, leaving 9 bases between. CDR3 sequence (DNA): TGTGCCTGGAGTGTAAGACTAGATGGAAACACCATATATTTT. This gives the protein CAWSVRLDGNTIYF. Filled out from reference TRBV30 and TRBJ1-3, the complete variable domain reads SQTIHQWPATLVQPVGSPLSLECTVEGTSNPNLYWYRQAAGRGLQLLFYSVGIGQISSEVPQNLSASRPQDRQFILSSKKLLLSDSGFYLCAWSVRLDGNTIYFGEGSWLTVV.

CDR3 DNA sequence: TGTGCCACCGCTAGGAGCCCCACAGATACGCAGTATTTT. The encoded protein is CATARSPTDTQYF. This chain joins TRBV15 and TRBJ2-3; D remains ambiguous. Looked up from germline, CDR1 is LNHNV and CDR2 is YYDKDF (reference sequence). The V and J ends lost 8 bases and 2 bases respectively, with 11 bases between them. The CDR3 is 13 amino acids. The full variable domain, completed using reference TRBV15 and TRBJ2-3, is DAMVIQNPRYQVTQFGKPVTLSCSQTLNHNVMYWYQQKSSQAPKLLFHYYDKDFNNEADTPDNFQSRRPNTSFCFLDIRSPGLGDTAMYLCATARSPTDTQYFGPGTRLTVL.

In its sample, this clonotype was seen a few times. V and J are TRBV12-3 or TRBV12-4 and TRBJ2-1; no firm D call. V shed 6 bases and J shed 6 bases, with 9 bases lying between them. CDR3 size: 12 residues. CDR3 amino acids: CASSPSANEQFF. In DNA form, the CDR3 reads TGTGCCAGCAGCCCATCCGCCAATGAGCAGTTCTTC.

There are a few counts of this clonotype. The chain recombines TRBV6-6 with TRBJ1-2; D is perhaps TRBD1 (6 bases). CDR1 is MNHNY, CDR2 SVGAGI, per germline (reference sequence). CDR3 length: 16 amino acids. V was trimmed by 7 bases and J by 0 bases, leaving 18 bases between them. This chain's CDR3 is CASTSGGTKTNYGYTF. CDR3 nucleotides: TGTGCCAGCACCTCCGGGGGCACAAAAACTAACTATGGCTACACCTTC.

The chain uses TRBV10-3 and TRBJ2-2, with D perhaps being TRBD1 or TRBD2 (6 bases each). The CDR3 extends over 14 amino acids. Germline loops: CDR1 ENHRY, CDR2 SYGVKD. Trimming took 8 bases from V and 5 from J, leaving 15 bases between them. The CDR3 region is CAIRGGRDTGELFF. The CDR3 DNA is TGTGCCATCCGAGGGGGGCGCGATACCGGGGAGCTGTTTTTT.

This sequence joins TRBV29-1 and TRBJ1-2, with D unclear. V was trimmed by 0 bases and J by 4 bases, leaving 6 bases between them. The CDR3 extends over 12 amino acids. Germline CDR1 SQVTM, CDR2 ANQGSEA. The CDR3 coding sequence is TGCAGCGTTGAAGAGACATTCTATGGCTACACCTTC. It specifies CSVEETFYGYTF.

The genes are TRBV6-2 or TRBV6-3 and TRBJ2-7; TRBD1 might be the D (6 bases). Per the germline V gene, CDR1 is MNHEY and CDR2 is SVGEGT. Trimming cost V 6 bases and J 2 bases, with 14 bases left between them. The length of the CDR3 is 14 residues. In nucleotides, the CDR3 is TGTGCCAGCAGCTACGGCAGGGGTCCCTACGAGCAGTACTTC. It yields the protein CASSYGRGPYEQYF.

The chain uses TRBV6-1 and TRBJ2-1, with D maybe TRBD1 (5 bases). V dropped 4 bases and J dropped 4 bases, with 11 bases sitting between them. The CDR3 extends over 14 amino acids. Germline CDR1 is MNHNS and CDR2 is SASEGT. The CDR3 here is CASSVSGIYNEQFF. CDR3 DNA: TGTGCCAGCAGTGTGTCAGGGATATACAATGAGCAGTTCTTC.

V gene TRBV7-9 combines with J gene TRBJ1-2; possibly TRBD1 for D (5 bases). V lost 5 bases, J lost 2 bases, and 12 bases lay in between. This CDR3 contains 14 residues. Per the germline V gene, CDR1 is SEHNR and CDR2 is FQNEAQ (reference sequence). The CDR3 coding sequence is TGTGCCAGCAGCCCGCCCCGGGGGAACTATGGCTACACCTTC. Its protein product is CASSPPRGNYGYTF.